This T cell receptor beta chain derives from a study of cytomegalovirus exposure and HLA in healthy donors. Study information: The Caucasian-associated ancestry cluster held 65% to 90% of around 380 genotyped donors.

Notes on the study in general: A later analysis by the authors found several of the most significant clusters apparently linked to common viral pathogens. Later analysis demonstrated an association between a missense DCLRE1C variant and TCR beta V- and J-gene trimming.

With 60 Vbeta and 13 Jbeta primers, the PCR was carried out. TCRdb's copy holds only in-frame clones and misses some; the assay was immunoSEQ multiplex PCR. The sample shows 100,000 or so clones, around four fifths of them seen only once. This clone came up a few times. Its antigen is as yet unknown. This TCR was recovered from a man in his forties or fifties in good health and CMV-seronegative. Sample: PBMCs.

The CDR3 loop reads CASSPGGLAGKNEQFF. The CDR3 DNA follows: TGTGCCAGTAGTCCGGGCGGATTGGCGGGGAAGAATGAGCAGTTCTTC. The rearrangement joins TRBV19 to TRBJ2-1, with TRBD2 as a possible D gene (6 bases). Trimming pared 5 bases from V and 7 bases from J, leaving 21 bases between. Germline CDR1 reads LNHDA; CDR2 reads SQIVND (reference sequence). This CDR3 is 16 amino acids long.